The 27 T cell receptor beta chains below all came from one sample that was sequenced in a study of control samples from healthy donors and cancer patients. Repertoires were generated with immunoSEQ multiplex PCR, while TCRdb's copy carries only in-frame clones and drops some. The sample holds fewer than 100,000 clones, almost 85% seen once. Material: blood. The receptors derive from a man in his 60s in good health.

The CDR3 spells CAWSVRQTNTEAFF. The DNA of the CDR3 is TGTGCCTGGAGTGTACGACAAACGAACACTGAAGCTTTCTTT. This sequence joins TRBV30 and TRBJ1-1, with D uncertain. Germline CDR1 and CDR2: GTSNPN and SVGIG (reference sequence). The ends were cut back, 0 bases at V and 1 base at J, with 9 bases in the middle. This CDR3 region has 14 residues.

This chain connects TRBV29-1 to TRBJ2-5, with D perhaps TRBD1 or TRBD2 (5 bases each). V was shortened by 4 bases and J by 2 bases, with 11 bases between the two germline ends. The CDR3 has 13 amino acids. Per germline, CDR1 SQVTM and CDR2 ANQGSEA. CDR3 loop: CSVGGTKQETQYF. CDR3 nucleotides: TGCAGCGTTGGGGGGACCAAACAAGAGACCCAGTACTTC.

The chain carries TRBV5-1 and TRBJ1-1; unclear D gene. Germline CDR1 reads SGHRS; CDR2 reads YFSETQ. The CDR3 runs to 13 residues. V was pared by 1 base and J by 4 bases, with 8 bases between. The CDR3 bases are TGCGCCAGCAGCTTGTTTGAGCCCACTGAAGCTTTCTTT. This translates into CASSLFEPTEAFF.

CDR3 sequence reads: CASSLRGNNEKLFF. The CDR3 nucleotides are TGTGCCAGCAGCTTGAGGGGGAATAATGAAAAACTGTTTTTT. J is TRBJ1-4 and V is TRBV5-6; a weak D match, TRBD1 (6 bases). V dropped 1 base and J dropped 4 bases, with 8 bases sitting between them. Germline CDR1 reads SGHDT; CDR2 reads YYEEEE. This CDR3 region has 14 residues.

CDR3 in DNA: TGTGCCAGCAGCCGCACCCGGGACAGGGGTAATGAGCAGTTCTTC. Its translation: CASSRTRDRGNEQFF. V and J are TRBV7-8 and TRBJ2-1; 10 nucleotides agree with TRBD1. V was pared by 5 bases and J by 7 bases, with 8 bases of the junction left unmatched. Germline lookup yields CDR1 SGHVS and CDR2 FQNEAQ. The CDR3 extends over 15 amino acids.

This clone was seen a handful of times. The chain carries TRBV9 and TRBJ1-6; tentative D call: TRBD1 (6 bases). Trimming took off 0 bases at V and 13 bases at J, with 8 bases between the two ends. The CDR3 covers 12 residues. CDR1 is SGDLS and CDR2 is YYNGEE in the germline V gene. As DNA, the CDR3 is TGTGCCAGCAGCGTAGGGGGGCTCCCCCTCCACTTT. Protein sequence: CASSVGGLPLHF. Together with reference TRBV9 and TRBJ1-6, the CDR3 gives the full variable domain: DSGVTQTPKHLITATGQRVTLRCSPRSGDLSVYWYQQSLDQGLQFLIQYYNGEERAKGNILERFSAQQFPDLHSELNLSSLELGDSALYFCASSVGGLPLHFGNGTRLTVT.

The chain links TRBV2 to TRBJ1-5, with D unresolved. The V and J ends lost 6 bases and 6 bases respectively, with 15 bases between them. This CDR3 has 14 amino acids. Germline CDR1 SNHLY, CDR2 FYNNEI. The CDR3 sequence is CASRNGPGAQPQHF. Here the CDR3 DNA reads TGTGCCAGCAGGAATGGACCGGGCGCTCAGCCCCAGCATTTT. The whole variable domain, remainder taken from reference TRBV2 and TRBJ1-5, is EPEVTQTPSHQVTQMGQEVILRCVPISNHLYFYWYRQILGQKVEFLVSFYNNEISEKSEIFDDQFSVERPDGSNFTLKIRSTKLEDSAMYFCASRNGPGAQPQHFGDGTRLSIL.

The J gene is TRBJ2-7, the V gene TRBV3-1 (or the pseudogene TRBV3-2), with 7 bases identical to TRBD1. The CDR3 length is 14 residues. Germline CDR1 reads LGHDT; CDR2 reads YNNKEL (reference sequence). V lost 4 bases and J lost 0; bases outside the gene matches: 3. The CDR3 here is CASSPGDSSYEQYF. The CDR3 DNA sequence: TGTGCCAGCAGCCCCGGGGACAGCTCCTACGAGCAGTACTTC.

The gene calls are TRBV24-1 and TRBJ2-3, with 11 bases lining up with TRBD2. Per germline, CDR1 KGHDR and CDR2 SFDVKD. V lost 3 bases, J lost 0 bases, and 1 base stayed unmatched. The CDR3 contains 16 residues. The CDR3, as DNA: TGTGCCACCAGTGATAGGACTAGCGGGAGCACAGATACGCAGTATTTT. Residues: CATSDRTSGSTDTQYF.

This chain connects TRBV5-8 to TRBJ2-1, with 8 bases identical to TRBD2. This CDR3 is 14 amino acids long. V shed 6 bases, J shed 0 bases, and the junction held 2 bases outside the gene matches. Germline V gene data show CDR1 as SGHTS and CDR2 as YDEGEE. CDR3 in DNA: TGTGCCAGCACCGGGGGGGCCTCCTACAATGAGCAGTTCTTC. This gives the protein CASTGGASYNEQFF. The full variable domain, rest sourced from reference TRBV5-8 and TRBJ2-1, is EAGVTQSPTHLIKTRGQQATLRCSPISGHTSVYWYQQALGLGLQFLLWYDEGEERNRGNFPPRFSGRQFPNYSSELNVNALELEDSALYLCASTGGASYNEQFFGPGTRLTVL.

The table lists this clone with a count of one. The chain has TRBV28 and TRBJ2-3, with D maybe TRBD1 (6 bases). Between the trimmed V and J ends, which lost 4 bases and 4 bases, there was a span of 15 bases. Germline CDR1 is MDHEN and CDR2 is SYDVKM. This CDR3 is 15 amino acids long. Here the CDR3 DNA reads TGTGCCAGCAGTTCCTACGGGACAAAGGCAGATACGCAGTATTTT. Its protein is CASSSYGTKADTQYF.

This rearrangement joins TRBV5-1 to TRBJ1-4; tentatively, D is TRBD1 (5 bases). Trimming pared 0 bases from V and 6 bases from J, leaving 9 bases between. Germline V gene lookup returns CDR1 SGHRS and CDR2 YFSETQ. This CDR3 has 14 amino acids. The CDR3 DNA reads TGCGCCAGCAGCTTGGGGGGGATATATGAAAAACTGTTTTTT. Translation gives CASSLGGIYEKLFF.

The V call is TRBV9, the J call TRBJ2-7; D remains unclear. Germline V lookup: CDR1 SGDLS, CDR2 YYNGEE. The CDR3 has 14 amino acids. V was pared by 0 bases and J by 6 bases, with 13 bases between. CDR3 amino acids: CASSVGLNPSEQYF. The CDR3, as DNA: TGTGCCAGCAGCGTAGGGCTAAATCCAAGCGAGCAGTACTTC.

The chain joins TRBV28 to TRBJ1-2; D may be TRBD1 (5 bases). V was pared by 6 bases and J by 4 bases, with 9 bases between. Germline CDR1 and CDR2: MDHEN and SYDVKM. CDR3 length equals 12 residues. CDR3 protein: CASSSGTYGYTF. CDR3 bases: TGTGCCAGCAGCTCTGGGACCTATGGCTACACCTTC.

The table lists this clone with a few counts. The chain has TRBV19 and TRBJ1-4; D is uncertain. The CDR3 spans 13 residues. From germline, CDR1 is LNHDA and CDR2 SQIVND (reference sequence). V lost 3 bases and J 8 bases, leaving 10 bases between the germline ends. The DNA for the CDR3 is TGTGCCAGTAGTATCCCAACAGCCGAAAAACTGTTTTTT. Translation gives CASSIPTAEKLFF.

The V call is TRBV6-5, the J call TRBJ2-1, with 10 bases matching TRBD2. This CDR3 region has 16 residues. V dropped 0 bases and J dropped 8; count of bases not matched to a gene: 7. Per the germline V gene, CDR1 is MNHEY and CDR2 is SVGAGI. The CDR3 DNA reads as TGTGCCAGCAGTTACTCGACCCCTAGCGGGGGATATGAGCAGTTCTTC. It encodes CASSYSTPSGGYEQFF.

In this sample, this clone turned up once. The V and J genes are TRBV4-1 and TRBJ1-1; perhaps TRBD1 as D (6 bases). The germline V gene encodes CDR1 MGHRA and CDR2 YSYEKL. Trimming shortened V by 6 bases and J by 1 base, and 12 bases separated the two germline ends. The CDR3 extends over 14 amino acids. CDR3 nucleotides: TGCGCCAGCAGGATGAGGACAGCGAACACTGAAGCTTTCTTT. This gives the protein CASRMRTANTEAFF.

This chain connects TRBV2 to TRBJ2-2, with 10 bases aligning to TRBD2. J lost 5 bases, V lost 2 bases, and 8 bases had no gene match. CDR3 length equals 17 residues. Germline assignment: CDR1 SNHLY and CDR2 FYNNEI. The CDR3 loop is CASSEIGGGLATGELFF. The CDR3 nucleotides read TGTGCCAGCAGTGAAATTGGTGGGGGACTAGCGACCGGGGAGCTGTTTTTT.

The rearrangement uses TRBV7-2 and TRBJ2-1, with 7 bases aligning to TRBD2. The CDR3 covers 16 residues. Trimming took 3 bases from V and 9 from J; bases not matched to a gene: 14. Germline lookup yields CDR1 SGHTA and CDR2 FQGNSA. CDR3 nucleotide sequence: TGTGCCAGCAGCTTCCCTAGCGGACGAGGGCCCGGTGAGCAGTTCTTC. Its translation: CASSFPSGRGPGEQFF.

The chain combines TRBV18 with TRBJ2-3; 9 bases fit TRBD1. Trimming cost V 8 bases and J 5 bases; bases outside gene matches: 8. CDR3 length: 14 residues. CDR1 is KGHSH and CDR2 is LQKENI in the germline V gene. The CDR3 region is CASLRDRAQDTQYF. CDR3 sequence (DNA): TGTGCCAGCCTCCGGGACAGGGCTCAAGATACGCAGTATTTT.

This rearrangement joins TRBV2 to TRBJ2-6; a possible D gene is TRBD2 (7 bases). The CDR3 is 18 residues long. The germline gives CDR1 SNHLY, CDR2 FYNNEI. V lost 2 bases and J 2 bases, leaving 16 bases between the germline ends. CDR3 nucleotide sequence: TGTGCCAGCAGTGAATATTTCCGGGGGGCAGCTGGGGCCAACGTCCTGACTTTC. Translating it yields CASSEYFRGAAGANVLTF. The entire variable domain, with the rest obtained from reference TRBV2 and TRBJ2-6, is as follows: EPEVTQTPSHQVTQMGQEVILRCVPISNHLYFYWYRQILGQKVEFLVSFYNNEISEKSEIFDDQFSVERPDGSNFTLKIRSTKLEDSAMYFCASSEYFRGAAGANVLTFGAGSRLTVL.

The V gene is TRBV19, the J gene TRBJ2-7; D is perhaps TRBD1 (6 bases). Trimming left V 5 bases short and J 6 bases short, with 11 bases between. This CDR3 contains 12 residues. The germline V gene encodes CDR1 LNHDA and CDR2 SQIVND (reference sequence). The CDR3 loop reads CASSVGAGEQYF. DNA of the CDR3: TGTGCCAGTAGTGTGGGGGCCGGCGAGCAGTACTTC.

For this clone: At one end the junction does not follow the germline gene, possibly because of a read error. V and J are TRBV6-1 and TRBJ2-5; TRBD2 might be the D (7 bases). This CDR3 region has 14 residues. The germline CDR1 and CDR2 sequences are MNHNS and SASEGT. The CDR3 sequence is CASNEWGGEETQYF. CDR3 sequence (DNA): TGTGCCAGCAATGAATGGGGGGGCGAAGAGACCCAGTACTTC.

J is TRBJ1-3 and V is TRBV5-1; a possible D gene is TRBD1 (5 bases). V dropped 7 bases and J dropped 8 bases, with 22 bases sitting between them. Germline V gene sequence: CDR1 SGHRS, CDR2 YFSETQ. The CDR3 has 15 residues. The CDR3 region has the DNA TGCGCCAGCTCCGCACAAGGACACGTCCGAGACACCATATATTTT. Translation gives CASSAQGHVRDTIYF. Combining the CDR3 with reference TRBV5-1 and TRBJ1-3 gives the whole variable domain KAGVTQTPRYLIKTRGQQVTLSCSPISGHRSVSWYQQTPGQGLQFLFEYFSETQRNKGNFPGRFSGRQFSNSRSEMNVSTLELGDSALYLCASSAQGHVRDTIYFGEGSWLTVV.

This clone was picked up a small number of times. V usage is TRBV4-2 and J usage is TRBJ2-2, with D uncertain. The CDR3 runs 18 residues. Germline CDR1 LGHNA, CDR2 YNFKEQ. V lost 1 base and J 2 bases, leaving 17 bases between the germline ends. In nucleotides, the CDR3 is TGTGCCAGCAGCCAAGGGGCAGCCCCGACCCTTAACACCGGGGAGCTGTTTTTT. This sequence encodes CASSQGAAPTLNTGELFF.

The chain uses TRBV5-4 and TRBJ2-2; TRBD2 is a possible D gene (6 bases). V was clipped by 3 bases and J by 2 bases, with 17 bases between them. Germline assignment: CDR1 SGHNT and CDR2 YYREEE (reference sequence). This CDR3 comprises 17 residues. In DNA form, the CDR3 reads TGTGCCAGCAGCTCCCTGGGACGCGGGACCAACACCGGGGAGCTGTTTTTT. Translating it yields CASSSLGRGTNTGELFF.

In DNA, the CDR3 is TGCGCCAGCAGCCAAGCCAGGACTAATCTACAAGAGACCCAGTACTTC. This gives the protein CASSQARTNLQETQYF. This chain links TRBV4-1 with TRBJ2-5; perhaps TRBD2 as D (6 bases). From germline, CDR1 is MGHRA and CDR2 YSYEKL. The CDR3 is 16 residues long. Trimming took 1 base from V and 2 from J, leaving 14 bases between them.